The TCR beta chain under discussion was sequenced for a study of OX40 agonist ivuxolimab in advanced cancers. Across the whole study: Enrollees could have had prior anti-PD-1, anti-PD-L1 or anti-CTLA-4 therapy, which 40% had received.

The table came from immunoSEQ multiplex PCR; TCRdb's copy has only in-frame clones and leaves some out. Found here are about 46,000 clones, around 90% of them singletons; the top ten hold approximately 5%. The CDR3 totals 12 residues. Germline-derived CDR1 and CDR2 are SNHLY and FYNNEI. The V end was cut by 9 bases, the J end by 4 bases, with 12 bases between. The sequencing used CD4+ or CD8+ T cells sorted from blood, collected in a trial of the OX40 agonist ivuxolimab. V usage is TRBV2 and J usage is TRBJ1-1; D call uncertain. This sequence originates from an adult with an advanced solid tumor such as melanoma, head and neck, liver or kidney cancer. CDR3 coding DNA: TGTGCCAGTCTAGACGCGGGCACTGAAGCTTTCTTT. Its translation is CASLDAGTEAFF.